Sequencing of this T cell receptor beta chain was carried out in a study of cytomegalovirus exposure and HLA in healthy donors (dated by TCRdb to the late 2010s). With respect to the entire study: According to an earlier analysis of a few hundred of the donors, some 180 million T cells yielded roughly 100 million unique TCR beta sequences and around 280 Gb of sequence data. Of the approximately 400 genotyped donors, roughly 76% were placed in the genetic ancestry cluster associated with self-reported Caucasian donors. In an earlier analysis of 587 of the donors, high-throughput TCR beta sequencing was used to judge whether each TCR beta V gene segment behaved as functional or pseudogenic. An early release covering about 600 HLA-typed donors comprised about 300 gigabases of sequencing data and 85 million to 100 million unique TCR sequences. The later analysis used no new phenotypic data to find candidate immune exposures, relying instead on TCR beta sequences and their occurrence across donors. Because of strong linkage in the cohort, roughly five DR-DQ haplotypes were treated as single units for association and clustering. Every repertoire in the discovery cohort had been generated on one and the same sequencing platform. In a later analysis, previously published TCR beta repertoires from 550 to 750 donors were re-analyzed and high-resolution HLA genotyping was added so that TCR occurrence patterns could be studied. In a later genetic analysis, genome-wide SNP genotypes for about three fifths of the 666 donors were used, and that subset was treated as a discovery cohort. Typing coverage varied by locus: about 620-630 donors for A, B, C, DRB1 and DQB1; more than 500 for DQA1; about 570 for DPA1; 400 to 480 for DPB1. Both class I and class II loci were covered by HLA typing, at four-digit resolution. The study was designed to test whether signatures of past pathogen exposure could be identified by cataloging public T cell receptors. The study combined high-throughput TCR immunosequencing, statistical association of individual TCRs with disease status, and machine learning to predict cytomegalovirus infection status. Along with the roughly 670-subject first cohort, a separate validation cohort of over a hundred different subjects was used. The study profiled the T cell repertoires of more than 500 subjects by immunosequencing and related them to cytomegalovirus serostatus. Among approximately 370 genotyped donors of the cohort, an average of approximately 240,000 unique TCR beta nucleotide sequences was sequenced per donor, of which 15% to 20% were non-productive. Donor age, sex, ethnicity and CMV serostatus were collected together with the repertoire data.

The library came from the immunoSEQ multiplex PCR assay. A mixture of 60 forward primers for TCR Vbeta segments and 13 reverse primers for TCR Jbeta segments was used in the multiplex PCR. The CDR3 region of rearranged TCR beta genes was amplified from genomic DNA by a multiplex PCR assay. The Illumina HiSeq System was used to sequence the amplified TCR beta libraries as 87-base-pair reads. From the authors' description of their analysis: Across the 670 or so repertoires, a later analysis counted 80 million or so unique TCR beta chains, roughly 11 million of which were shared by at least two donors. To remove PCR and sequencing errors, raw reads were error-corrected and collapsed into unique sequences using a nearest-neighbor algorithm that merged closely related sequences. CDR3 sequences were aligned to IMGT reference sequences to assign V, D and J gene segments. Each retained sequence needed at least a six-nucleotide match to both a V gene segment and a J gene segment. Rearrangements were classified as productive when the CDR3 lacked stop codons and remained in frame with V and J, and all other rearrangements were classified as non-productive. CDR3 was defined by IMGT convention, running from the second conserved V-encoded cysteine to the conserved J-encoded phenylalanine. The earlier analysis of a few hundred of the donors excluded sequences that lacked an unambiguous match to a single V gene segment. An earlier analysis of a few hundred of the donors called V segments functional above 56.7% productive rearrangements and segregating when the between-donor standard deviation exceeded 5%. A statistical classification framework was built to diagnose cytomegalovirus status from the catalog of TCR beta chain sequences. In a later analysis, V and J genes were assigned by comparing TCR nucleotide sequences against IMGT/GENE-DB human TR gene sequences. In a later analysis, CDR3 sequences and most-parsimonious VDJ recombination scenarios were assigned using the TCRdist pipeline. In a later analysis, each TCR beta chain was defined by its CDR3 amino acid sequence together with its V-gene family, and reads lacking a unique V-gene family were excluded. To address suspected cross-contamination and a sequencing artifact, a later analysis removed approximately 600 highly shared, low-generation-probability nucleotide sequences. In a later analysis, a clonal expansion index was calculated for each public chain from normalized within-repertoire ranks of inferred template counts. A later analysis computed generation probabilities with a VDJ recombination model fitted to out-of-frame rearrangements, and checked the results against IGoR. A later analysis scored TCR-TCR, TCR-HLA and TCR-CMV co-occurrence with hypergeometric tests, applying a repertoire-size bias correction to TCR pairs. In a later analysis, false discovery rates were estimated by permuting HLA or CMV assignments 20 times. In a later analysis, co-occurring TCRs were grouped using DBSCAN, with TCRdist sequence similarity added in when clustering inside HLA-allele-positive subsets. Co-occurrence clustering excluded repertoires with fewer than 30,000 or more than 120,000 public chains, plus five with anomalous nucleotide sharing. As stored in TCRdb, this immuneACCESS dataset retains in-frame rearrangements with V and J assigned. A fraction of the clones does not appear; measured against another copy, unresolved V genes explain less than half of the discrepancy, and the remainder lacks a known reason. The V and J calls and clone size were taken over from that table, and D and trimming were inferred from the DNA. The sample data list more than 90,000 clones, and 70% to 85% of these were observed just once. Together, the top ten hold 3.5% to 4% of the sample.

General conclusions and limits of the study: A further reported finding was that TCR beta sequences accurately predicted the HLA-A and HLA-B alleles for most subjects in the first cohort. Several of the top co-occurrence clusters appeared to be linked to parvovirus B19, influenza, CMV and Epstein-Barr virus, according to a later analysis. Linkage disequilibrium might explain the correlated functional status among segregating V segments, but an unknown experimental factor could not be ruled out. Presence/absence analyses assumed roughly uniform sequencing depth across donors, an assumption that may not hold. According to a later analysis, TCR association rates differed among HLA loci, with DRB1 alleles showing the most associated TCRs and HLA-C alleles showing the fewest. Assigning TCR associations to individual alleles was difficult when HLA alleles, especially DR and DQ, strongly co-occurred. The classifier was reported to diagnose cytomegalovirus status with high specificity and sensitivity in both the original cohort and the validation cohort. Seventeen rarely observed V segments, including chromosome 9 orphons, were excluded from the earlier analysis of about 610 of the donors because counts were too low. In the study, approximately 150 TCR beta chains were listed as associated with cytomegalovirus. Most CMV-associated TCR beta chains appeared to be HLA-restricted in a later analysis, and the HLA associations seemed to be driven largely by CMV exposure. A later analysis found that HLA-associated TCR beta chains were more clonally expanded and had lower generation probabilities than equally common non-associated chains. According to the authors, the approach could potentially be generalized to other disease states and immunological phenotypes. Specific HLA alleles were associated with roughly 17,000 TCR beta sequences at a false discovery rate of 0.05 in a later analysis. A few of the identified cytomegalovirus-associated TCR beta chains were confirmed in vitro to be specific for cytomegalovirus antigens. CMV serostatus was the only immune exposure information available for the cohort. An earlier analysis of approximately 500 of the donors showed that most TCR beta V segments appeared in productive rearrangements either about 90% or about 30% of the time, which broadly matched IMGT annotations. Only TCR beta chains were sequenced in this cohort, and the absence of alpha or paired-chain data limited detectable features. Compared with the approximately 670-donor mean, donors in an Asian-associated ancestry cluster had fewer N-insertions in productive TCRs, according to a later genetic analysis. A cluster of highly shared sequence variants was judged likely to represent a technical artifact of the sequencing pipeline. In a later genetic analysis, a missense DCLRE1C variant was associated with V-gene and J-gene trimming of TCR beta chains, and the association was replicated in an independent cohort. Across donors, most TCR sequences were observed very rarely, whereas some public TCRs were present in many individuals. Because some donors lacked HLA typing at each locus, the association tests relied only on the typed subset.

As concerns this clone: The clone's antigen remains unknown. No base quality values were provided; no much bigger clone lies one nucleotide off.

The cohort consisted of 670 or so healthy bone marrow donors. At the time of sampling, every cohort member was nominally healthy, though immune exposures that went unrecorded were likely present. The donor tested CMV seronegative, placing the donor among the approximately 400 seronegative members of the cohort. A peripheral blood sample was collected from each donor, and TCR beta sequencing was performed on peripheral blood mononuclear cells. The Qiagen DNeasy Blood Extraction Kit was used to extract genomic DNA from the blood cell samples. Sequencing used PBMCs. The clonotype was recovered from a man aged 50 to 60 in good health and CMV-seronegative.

The CDR3 reads CASSASSGPTGELFF. The sequenced DNA: TGTGCCAGCAGTGCCTCTAGCGGACCCACCGGGGAGCTGTTTTTT. Recombination joined TRBV2 with TRBJ2-2; TRBD2 fits 7 bases in the junction. Germline trimming: 4 bases from V, 4 bases from J; junction bases outside gene matches: 6. For CDR1 and CDR2, the germline V gene lists SNHLY and FYNNEI. Including the terminal cysteine and phenylalanine, the CDR3 comprises 15 residues. The sequence is cut down to CDR3 DNA, 45 bases in frame from base 1.